What follows is one TCR beta chain and its context. Its antigen is as yet unknown. Germline CDR1 is SEHNR and CDR2 is FQNEAQ (reference sequence). The CDR3 contains 15 residues. The V and J ends lost 3 bases and 0 bases respectively, with 10 bases between them. The record originates from a study of OX40 agonist ivuxolimab in advanced cancers. Looking at the study overall: Patient treatment consisted of intravenous ivuxolimab administration every 2 weeks at 0.01 to 10 mg/kg. Patients were under 90% male with ages roughly 23 to 90, mean approximately 62. Notes on the study in general: Average numbers of expanded clones were greater in CD8+ T cells than in CD4+. Also showing low normalized T-cell clonal expansion were some of the nonresponders.

Measured with immunoSEQ multiplex PCR; TCRdb has only the in-frame clones, and not every one. This table has about 84,000 clones, about 88% appearing once. The sequence came from an adult with an advanced solid tumor such as melanoma, head and neck, liver or kidney cancer. The sequences come from CD4+ or CD8+ T cells sorted from blood, collected in a trial of the OX40 agonist ivuxolimab. V usage is TRBV7-9 and J usage is TRBJ2-3; weak D call: TRBD1 (5 bases). This CDR3 reads CASSFQGPSTDTQYF. The CDR3 region has the DNA TGTGCCAGCAGCTTTCAGGGTCCTAGCACAGATACGCAGTATTTT. Full variable domain (remainder filled in from reference TRBV7-9 and TRBJ2-3): DTGVSQNPRHKITKRGQNVTFRCDPISEHNRLYWYRQTLGQGPEFLTYFQNEAQLEKSRLLSDRFSAERPKGSFSTLEIQRTEQGDSAMYLCASSFQGPSTDTQYFGPGTRLTVL.